This TCR beta chain was obtained from a study of control samples from healthy donors and cancer patients. The CDR3 is 13 residues long. Deletions cut 5 bases from V and 3 bases from J, with 11 bases between. Germline V gives CDR1 SGHAT, CDR2 FQNNGV. Profiled with immunoSEQ multiplex PCR; TCRdb holds only in-frame clones, not every one. The repertoire holds roughly 81,000 clones, with 65% to 90% as singletons. The sequenced sample was PBMCs. This chain links TRBV11-2 with TRBJ2-7; tentatively, D is TRBD2 (5 bases). The sequence was collected from a man aged 55 to 70 with head and neck cancer. CDR3 in DNA: TGTGCCAGCAGCCGGGGTCCCCTCTACGAGCAGTACTTC. Translating it yields CASSRGPLYEQYF.